This TCR beta chain was identified in a study of cytomegalovirus exposure and HLA in healthy donors. The study's findings and limits: High sensitivity and specificity were reportedly achieved when the classifier diagnosed cytomegalovirus status. A later analysis showed HLA-associated TCR beta chains outstripping equally common others in clonal expansion.

In the case of this clone: The antigen is undetermined.

The primer mix had 60 Vbeta and 13 Jbeta primers. Original data processing: In a later analysis, the count reached 80 million or so unique TCR beta chains, with around 11 million shared. Clones were sequenced by immunoSEQ multiplex PCR, and TCRdb holds only the in-frame ones, with some missing. From that table come the V and J calls and clone size; the DNA was used to work out D and trimming. This listing includes 95,000 to 150,000 clones. Germline CDR1 reads GTSNPN; CDR2 reads SVGIG (reference sequence). The CDR3 has 13 residues. V dropped 4 bases and J dropped 4 bases, with 13 bases sitting between them.

The origin of this receptor is a man aged 40-55 years in good health and CMV-seronegative. The sample was PBMCs. The chain couples TRBV30 to TRBJ2-5, with D possibly being TRBD1 (6 bases). CDR3 bases: TGTGCCTGGAACCACGAGGGGGTAGAGACCCAGTACTTC. Residues: CAWNHEGVETQYF.